The T cell receptor (beta chain) under discussion was sequenced for a study of identical twins. This clonotype has ten or more counts. MiXCR, run by TCRdb on the 5' RACE reads, gives a single entry per CDR3 protein. Among 500,000 to 600,000 distinct CDR3 sequences, 20% to 25% were seen once, and the ten largest hold around 1%. The germline gives CDR1 ENHRY, CDR2 SYGVKD. The CDR3 is 13 residues long. Trimming cost V 7 bases and J 1 base, with 7 bases left between them. In addition, the sample was reused for a study of T cells expressing NK-cell markers. That paper notes: Seven donors tested HCMV-seropositive and one tested seronegative among the eight sequenced.

The receptor was derived from a woman between 18 and 29 years old in good health. Material for sequencing was CD4+ T cells sorted from blood. The chain is built from TRBV10-3 and TRBJ2-2; the D is unclear. The CDR3 loop reads CAIKVRNTGELFF. The CDR3 DNA reads as TGTGCCATCAAGGTCAGGAACACCGGGGAGCTGTTTTTT.